This T cell receptor beta chain derives from a study of blood T cell repertoires in COVID-19. As handled by the study authors: Scientists estimated how many nucleated cells there were by amplifying reference gene primers. Sequencing was performed with immunoSEQ multiplex PCR; in TCRdb, only in-frame clones are kept and a portion is missing. V and J calls and clone size come straight from that table; D and trimming were deduced from the DNA. The data show nearly 400,000 clones, roughly 91% seen once. In germline, CDR1 is MNHNY, CDR2 SVGAGI (reference sequence). The CDR3 spans 16 residues. V gave up 5 bases and J gave up 7 bases, with 23 bases separating them. Either two negative PCRs, clearance, or symptom resolution qualified Cohort 3 donors as recovered.

Input material: PBMCs or T cells enriched from blood (not recorded which). The clonotype was recovered from a woman in her twenties or thirties who had recovered from COVID-19. The chain couples TRBV6-6 to TRBJ1-2, with D maybe TRBD1 (6 bases). The CDR3 coding sequence is TGTGCCAGCAGTCCCAGCGGGGGGCGCTTTGGAGGTGGCTACACCTTC. The encoded protein is CASSPSGGRFGGGYTF.